Presented here are 21 T cell receptor beta chains from one specimen sequenced in a study of T-cell memory formation after mild COVID-19. MiXCR, applied by TCRdb to the 5' RACE reads, yields one record per CDR3 protein. Seen here are 580,000 or so distinct CDR3 sequences, roughly 17% observed once, and the top ten hold just over 8%. The sample consisted of PBMCs or a T cell subset sorted from them (not recorded which). These receptors were collected from an adult woman who had mild COVID-19 (a few samples of this study predate the infection). Cell type and time point are not known.

This clonotype was found a few times. The CDR3 coding sequence is TGTGCCTGGAGGTGGGCTATGAACACTGAAGCTTTCTTT. Encoded protein: CAWRWAMNTEAFF. The rearrangement joins TRBV30 to TRBJ1-1, with D unresolved. The CDR3 length is 13 residues. CDR1 is GTSNPN and CDR2 is SVGIG in the germline V gene (reference sequence). The V and J ends lost 3 bases and 0 bases respectively, with 8 bases between them.

This clonotype has only a few counts. CDR3 region: CSAVSGTVVADTQYF. DNA for the CDR3: TGCAGTGCTGTATCCGGGACCGTTGTAGCAGATACGCAGTATTTT. V and J are TRBV20-1 and TRBJ2-3; D tentatively reads TRBD1 or TRBD2 (5 bases each). CDR1 is DFQATT, CDR2 SNEGSKA, per germline (reference sequence). The CDR3 extends over 15 amino acids. V dropped 5 bases and J dropped 4 bases, with 19 bases sitting between them.

This clonotype was detected a few times. The rearrangement joins TRBV5-4 to TRBJ1-6; D may be TRBD1 (6 bases). The length of the CDR3 is 16 residues. Trimming took off 4 bases at V and 3 bases at J, with 14 bases between the two ends. The germline CDR1 and CDR2 sequences are SGHNT and YYREEE (reference sequence). The CDR3 DNA is TGTGCCAGCAGCCACCAGGGGACGGTCTATAATTCACCCCTCCACTTT. It yields the protein CASSHQGTVYNSPLHF.

The chain carries TRBV7-9 and TRBJ2-1; TRBD2 might be the D (5 bases). V was cut by 5 bases and J by 1 base, with 15 bases left in between. Looked up from germline, CDR1 is SEHNR and CDR2 is FQNEAQ (reference sequence). This CDR3 is built from 16 residues. CDR3 nucleotide sequence: TGTGCCAGCAGCGCCCGGATAGCGCGATCCTACAATGAGCAGTTCTTC. It specifies CASSARIARSYNEQFF.

This chain links TRBV6-2 or TRBV6-3 with TRBJ1-2; possibly TRBD1 for D (6 bases). Germline values: CDR1 MNHEY, CDR2 SVGEGT. This CDR3 comprises 12 residues. V was cut by 6 bases and J by 8 bases, with 13 bases left in between. The DNA for the CDR3 is TGTGCCAGCAGCCACGCGGGGGCCGGCTACACCTTC. Translating it yields CASSHAGAGYTF.

This clonotype was recorded at least ten times. The chain carries TRBV7-8 and TRBJ2-3; possibly TRBD2 for D (6 bases). CDR1 is SGHVS, CDR2 FQNEAQ, per germline. Trimming left V 5 bases short and J 6 bases short, with 18 bases between. This CDR3 region has 15 residues. The CDR3 here is CASSHSGSTGDTQYF. The CDR3 DNA reads as TGTGCCAGCAGCCATAGCGGCTCAACGGGGGATACGCAGTATTTT. Full variable domain (rest looked up from reference TRBV7-8 and TRBJ2-3): GAGVSQSPRYKVAKRGQDVALRCDPISGHVSLFWYQQALGQGPEFLTYFQNEAQLDKSGLPSDRFFAERPEGSVSTLKIQRTQQEDSAVYLCASSHSGSTGDTQYFGPGTRLTVL.

The chain combines TRBV18 with TRBJ2-7; 12 bases map to TRBD2. With 6 bases clipped from V and 4 bases from J, the junction kept 7 bases outside the gene matches. This CDR3 has 15 residues. In germline, CDR1 is KGHSH, CDR2 LQKENI. CDR3 loop: CASSRRLAGVYEQYF. CDR3 sequence (DNA): TGTGCCAGCTCTCGACGACTAGCGGGAGTGTACGAGCAGTACTTC.

The chain combines TRBV2 with TRBJ2-5; either TRBD1 or TRBD2 may fit D (5 bases each). Germline CDR1 SNHLY, CDR2 FYNNEI. CDR3 length: 12 amino acids. Trimming pared 4 bases from V and 7 bases from J, leaving 10 bases between. CDR3 amino acids: CASSGDHRTQYF. The DNA for the CDR3 is TGTGCCAGCAGTGGGGACCATAGGACCCAGTACTTC.

In DNA, the CDR3 is TGTGCCAGCAGTGGACAGGGGATGTACACCGGGGAGCTGTTTTTT. It yields the protein CASSGQGMYTGELFF. This rearrangement joins TRBV6-6 to TRBJ2-2; 9 nucleotides line up with TRBD1. Germline CDR1 MNHNY, CDR2 SVGAGI (reference sequence). The CDR3 spans 15 residues. V trimming: 5 bases; J trimming: 3 bases; junction bases outside the gene matches: 4.

This clonotype was seen repeatedly, ten times or more. The chain is built from TRBV12-3 or TRBV12-4 and TRBJ2-7; D perhaps matches TRBD2 (5 bases). Trimming shortened V by 5 bases and J by 7 bases, and 21 bases separated the two germline ends. The CDR3 contains 15 residues. Here the CDR3 DNA reads TGTGCCAGCAGTCCAGACGGTCGCGGGTCGAGAGAGCAGTACTTC. It codes for CASSPDGRGSREQYF.

This clonotype was observed a few times. This chain uses TRBV7-2 with TRBJ1-2; D gene ambiguous. The CDR3 is made up of 16 amino acids. Between the trimmed V and J ends, which lost 3 bases and 4 bases, there was a span of 18 bases. Germline V lookup: CDR1 SGHTA, CDR2 FQGNSA. The CDR3 DNA reads TGTGCCAGCAGCTTGGTATTTGTCACCCAGAGCTATGGCTACACCTTC. Translated, it gives CASSLVFVTQSYGYTF.

In this sample, this clonotype turned up many times. The rearrangement links TRBV7-6 to TRBJ2-1; unclear D gene. Trimming removed 1 base from V and 5 bases from J, with 9 bases in between. The length of the CDR3 is 14 residues. The germline gives CDR1 SGHVS, CDR2 FNYEAQ. For the CDR3, the DNA is TGTGCCAGCAGCTTAGTTATTAGCCACAATGAGCAGTTCTTC. Its translation: CASSLVISHNEQFF.

The V and J genes are TRBV12-3 or TRBV12-4 and TRBJ2-7; TRBD2 is a possible D gene (6 bases). This CDR3 comprises 16 residues. The V end was cut by 5 bases, the J end by 4 bases, with 21 bases between. This CDR3 is CASSVVVGGDPYEQYF. The DNA for the CDR3 is TGTGCCAGCAGTGTGGTGGTGGGCGGGGACCCTTACGAGCAGTACTTC.

The CDR3 sequence is CATSRLAGRSNEQFF. CDR3 coding DNA: TGTGCCACCAGCAGACTAGCGGGAAGAAGCAATGAGCAGTTCTTC. The chain combines TRBV15 with TRBJ2-1; 9 nucleotides line up with TRBD2. Germline-derived CDR1 and CDR2 are LNHNV and YYDKDF (reference sequence). Trimming at V came to 2 bases and at J to 6 bases, leaving 5 bases not matched to a gene. The CDR3 consists of 15 residues.

The chain combines TRBV7-2 with TRBJ2-1; 12 nucleotides agree with TRBD2. In germline, CDR1 is SGHTA, CDR2 FQGNSA. The length of the CDR3 is 16 residues. V dropped 7 bases and J dropped 8; count of bases not matched to a gene: 12. The CDR3 loop is CASTQNGLAGQDEQFF. CDR3 nucleotide sequence: TGTGCCAGCACCCAGAACGGACTAGCGGGACAGGATGAGCAGTTCTTC.

The rearrangement joins TRBV11-2 to TRBJ2-5, with TRBD2 identical over 7 bases. V was pared by 8 bases and J by 2 bases, with 8 bases of the junction left unmatched. The CDR3 totals 14 residues. CDR1 SGHAT and CDR2 FQNNGV come from the germline V gene. The DNA for the CDR3 is TGTGCCAGCGGCGGACTAGAAGTTCAAGAGACCCAGTACTTC. Amino acids: CASGGLEVQETQYF.

The sample holds a few counts of this clonotype. J is TRBJ2-7 and V is TRBV18; D is possibly TRBD2 (5 bases). Germline-derived CDR1 and CDR2 are KGHSH and LQKENI. V lost 3 bases and J lost 2, with 8 bases in between. This CDR3 contains 13 residues. The CDR3 loop is CASSPSTTYEQYF. As DNA, the CDR3 is TGTGCCAGCTCACCCTCGACTACCTACGAGCAGTACTTC.

This clonotype was detected a few times. The rearrangement uses TRBV18 and TRBJ1-1; 9 bases line up with TRBD1. The V gene's germline CDR1 is KGHSH and CDR2 LQKENI. The CDR3 extends over 15 amino acids. Losses at the gene ends were 8 bases for V and 0 bases for J; bases not matched to a gene: 7. CDR3 sequence reads: CASAGQGNMNTEAFF. The CDR3 nucleotides are TGTGCCAGCGCCGGACAGGGGAACATGAACACTGAAGCTTTCTTT.

The gene calls are TRBV5-1 and TRBJ1-1; D perhaps matches TRBD1 (5 bases). Trimming stripped 3 bases from V and 5 bases from J, with 11 bases between. Germline CDR1 is SGHRS and CDR2 is YFSETQ. This CDR3 has 13 residues. In DNA form, the CDR3 reads TGCGCCAGCAGCTCCCCGGGGCGGACTGAAGCTTTCTTT. Translation: CASSSPGRTEAFF.

This clonotype was counted between two and nine times. The chain joins TRBV12-3 or TRBV12-4 to TRBJ2-5; unclear D gene. V was clipped by 7 bases and J by 0 bases, with 12 bases between them. The CDR3 is made up of 14 amino acids. The CDR3 DNA is TGTGCCAGCACCATGACTGCGTACCAAGAGACCCAGTACTTC. This encodes CASTMTAYQETQYF.

V and J are TRBV5-1 and TRBJ2-3; 9 bases are shared with TRBD1. Germline loops: CDR1 SGHRS, CDR2 YFSETQ. V trimming: 2 bases; J trimming: 6 bases; junction bases outside the gene matches: 7. This CDR3 contains 15 residues. The CDR3 protein is CASSFTGGQVDTQYF. The CDR3 coding sequence is TGCGCCAGCAGCTTCACAGGGGGCCAGGTGGATACGCAGTATTTT. The variable domain in full, with the rest retrieved from reference TRBV5-1 and TRBJ2-3, is KAGVTQTPRYLIKTRGQQVTLSCSPISGHRSVSWYQQTPGQGLQFLFEYFSETQRNKGNFPGRFSGRQFSNSRSEMNVSTLELGDSALYLCASSFTGGQVDTQYFGPGTRLTVL.